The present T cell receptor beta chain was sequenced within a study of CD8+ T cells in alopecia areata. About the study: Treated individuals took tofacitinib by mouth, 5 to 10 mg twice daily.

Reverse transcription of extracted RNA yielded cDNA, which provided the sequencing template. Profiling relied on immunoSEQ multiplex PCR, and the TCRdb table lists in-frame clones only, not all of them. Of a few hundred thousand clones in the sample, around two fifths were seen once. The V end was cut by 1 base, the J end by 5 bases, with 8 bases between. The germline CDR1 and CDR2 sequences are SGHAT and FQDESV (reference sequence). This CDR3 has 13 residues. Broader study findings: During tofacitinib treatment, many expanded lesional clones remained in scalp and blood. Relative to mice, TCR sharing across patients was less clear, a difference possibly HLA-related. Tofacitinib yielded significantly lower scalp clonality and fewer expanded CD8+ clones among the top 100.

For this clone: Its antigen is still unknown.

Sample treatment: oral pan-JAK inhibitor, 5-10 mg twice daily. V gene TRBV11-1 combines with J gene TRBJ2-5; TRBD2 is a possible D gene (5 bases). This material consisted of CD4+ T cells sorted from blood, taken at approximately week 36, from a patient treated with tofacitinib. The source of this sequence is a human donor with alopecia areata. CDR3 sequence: CASSLGPGETQYF. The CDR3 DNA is TGTGCCAGCAGCTTAGGTCCGGGGGAGACCCAGTACTTC.